This T cell receptor (beta chain) was obtained from a study of early T cells in non-severe SARS-CoV-2 infection. Germline V gene lookup returns CDR1 LNHNV and CDR2 YYDKDF (reference sequence). The ends were cut back, 5 bases at V and 3 bases at J, with 20 bases in the middle. This CDR3 region has 16 residues. TCRdb redid the calling of the 5' RACE reads with MiXCR, one entry per CDR3 protein. The sample yields about 60,000 distinct CDR3 sequences, around 12% seen once. The clonotype was recovered from an adult who was a healthcare worker with PCR-confirmed SARS-CoV-2 infection or an uninfected control (not recorded which). Sample: whole blood. The chain couples TRBV15 to TRBJ2-7, with D tentatively TRBD1 (6 bases). The CDR3 sequence is CATSPPTGEGVYEQYF. CDR3 DNA sequence: TGTGCCACCAGCCCCCCGACCGGAGAGGGGGTCTACGAGCAGTACTTC.